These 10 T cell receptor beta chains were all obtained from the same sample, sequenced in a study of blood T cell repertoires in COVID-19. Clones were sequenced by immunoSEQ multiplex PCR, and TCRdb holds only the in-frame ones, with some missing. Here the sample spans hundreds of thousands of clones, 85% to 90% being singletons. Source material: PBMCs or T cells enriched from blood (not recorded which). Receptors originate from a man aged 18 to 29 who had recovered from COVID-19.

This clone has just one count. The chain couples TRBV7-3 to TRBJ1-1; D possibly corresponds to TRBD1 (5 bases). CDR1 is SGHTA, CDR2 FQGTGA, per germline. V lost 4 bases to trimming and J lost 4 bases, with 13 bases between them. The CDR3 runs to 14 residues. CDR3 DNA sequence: TGTGCCAGCAGCTCAGCGACAGTTATCACTGAAGCTTTCTTT. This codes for CASSSATVITEAFF.

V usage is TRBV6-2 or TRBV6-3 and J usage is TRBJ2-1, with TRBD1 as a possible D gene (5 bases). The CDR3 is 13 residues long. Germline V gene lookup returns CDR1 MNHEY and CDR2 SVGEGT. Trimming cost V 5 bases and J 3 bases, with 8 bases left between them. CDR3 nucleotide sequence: TGTGCCAGCAGTCGAGACAGCTACAATGAGCAGTTCTTC. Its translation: CASSRDSYNEQFF.

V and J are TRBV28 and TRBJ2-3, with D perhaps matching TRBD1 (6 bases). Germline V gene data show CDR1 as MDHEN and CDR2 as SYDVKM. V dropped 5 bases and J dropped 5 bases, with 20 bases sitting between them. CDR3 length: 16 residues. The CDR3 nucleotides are TGTGCCAGCAGTAAAATGGGGGCAGGTCTGGGAGATACGCAGTATTTT. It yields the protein CASSKMGAGLGDTQYF.

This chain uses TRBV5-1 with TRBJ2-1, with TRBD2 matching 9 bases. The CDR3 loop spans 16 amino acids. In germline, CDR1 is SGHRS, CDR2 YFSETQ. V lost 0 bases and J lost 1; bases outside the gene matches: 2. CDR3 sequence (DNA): TGCGCCAGCAGCTTGGGACTAGCGGCATCCTACAATGAGCAGTTCTTC. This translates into CASSLGLAASYNEQFF. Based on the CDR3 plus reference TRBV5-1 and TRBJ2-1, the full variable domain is KAGVTQTPRYLIKTRGQQVTLSCSPISGHRSVSWYQQTPGQGLQFLFEYFSETQRNKGNFPGRFSGRQFSNSRSEMNVSTLELGDSALYLCASSLGLAASYNEQFFGPGTRLTVL.

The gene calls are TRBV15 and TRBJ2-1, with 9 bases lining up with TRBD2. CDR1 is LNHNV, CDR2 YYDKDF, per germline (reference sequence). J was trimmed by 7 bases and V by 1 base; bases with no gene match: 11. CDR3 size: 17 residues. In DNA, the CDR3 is TGTGCCACCAGCAGAGGGCTAGCGGGACAAGTGGGTAATGAGCAGTTCTTC. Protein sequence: CATSRGLAGQVGNEQFF.

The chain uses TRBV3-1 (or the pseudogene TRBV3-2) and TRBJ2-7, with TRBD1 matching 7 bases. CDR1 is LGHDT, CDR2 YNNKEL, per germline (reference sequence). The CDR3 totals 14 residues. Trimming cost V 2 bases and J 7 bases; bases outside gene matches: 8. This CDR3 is CASSQLQGVGEQYF. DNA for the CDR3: TGTGCCAGCAGCCAACTTCAGGGGGTGGGGGAGCAGTACTTC.

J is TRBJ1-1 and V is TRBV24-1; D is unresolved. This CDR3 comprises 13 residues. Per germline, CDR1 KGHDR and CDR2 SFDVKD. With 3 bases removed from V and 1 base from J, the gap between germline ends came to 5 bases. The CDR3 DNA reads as TGTGCCACCAGTGATAGAGGGAACACTGAAGCTTTCTTT. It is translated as CATSDRGNTEAFF.

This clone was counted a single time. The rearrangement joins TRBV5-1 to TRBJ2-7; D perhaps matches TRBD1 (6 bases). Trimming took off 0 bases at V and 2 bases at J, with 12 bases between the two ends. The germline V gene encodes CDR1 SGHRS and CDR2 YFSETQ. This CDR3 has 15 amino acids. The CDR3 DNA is TGCGCCAGCAGCTTGGGACAGGCGCGACCCTACGAGCAGTACTTC. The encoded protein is CASSLGQARPYEQYF.

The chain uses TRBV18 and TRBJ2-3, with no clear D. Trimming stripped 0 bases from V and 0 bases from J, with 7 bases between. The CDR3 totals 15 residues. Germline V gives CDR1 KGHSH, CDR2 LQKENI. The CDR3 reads CASSPPGPSTDTQYF. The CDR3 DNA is TGTGCCAGCTCACCACCGGGCCCTAGCACAGATACGCAGTATTTT.

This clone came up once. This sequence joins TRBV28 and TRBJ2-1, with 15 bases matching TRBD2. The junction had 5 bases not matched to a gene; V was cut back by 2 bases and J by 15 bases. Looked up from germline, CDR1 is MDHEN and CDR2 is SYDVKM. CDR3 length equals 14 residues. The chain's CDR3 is CASSLPGTSGRWFF. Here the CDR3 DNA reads TGTGCCAGCAGTTTACCCGGGACTAGCGGGAGGTGGTTCTTC.